This paragraph reports one T cell receptor (beta chain). Germline V gene data show CDR1 as SGHDT and CDR2 as YYEEEE. This CDR3 is built from 14 residues. V shed 5 bases and J shed 5 bases, with 14 bases lying between them. The data derive from a study of cytotoxic CD8 clonotypes in ibrutinib-treated CLL. The data were produced by immunoSEQ multiplex PCR, yet TCRdb's version contains in-frame clones alone and is incomplete. The data contain over 150,000 clones, approximately 77% of them singletons. This sequence was found in a human donor with chronic lymphocytic leukemia. V usage is TRBV5-6 and J usage is TRBJ2-1, with D perhaps being TRBD1 or TRBD2 (6 bases each). Sequencing used PBMCs, obtained after 12 months of ibrutinib treatment. The DNA of the CDR3 is TGTGCCAGCAGGGGGGGCAGGGCACACAATGAGCAGTTCTTC. Translated, it gives CASRGGRAHNEQFF.